The 23 T cell receptor beta chains presented below share a single source sample, sequenced in a study of T-cell reconstitution after alpha-beta-depleted transplantation in children (dated by TCRdb to 2016 to 2017). Per the publication, the time point label means: day 60 (about 2 months) after transplantation. Taken with the paper, the label for treatment or condition translates to: allogeneic hematopoietic cell transplantation with graft depleted of TCRalphabeta T cells and CD19 B cells. Their target antigens are unknown. The method was PCR. These reads were obtained on an Illumina HiSeq 2500. Molecular barcoding was employed in the preparation of TCR libraries, with unique molecular identifiers being used to normalize TCRbeta repertoire quantification. TCRdb took the public reads, trimmed them with fastp at Q25, ran MiXCR for clone calling and kept in-frame beta chains. Each entry is one CDR3 protein sequence, shown with its most common DNA and genes. The sample records approximately 31,000 distinct CDR3 sequences, 6.4% of which are singletons. Jointly, the top ten make up 27% of the sample.

Overall study outcomes, separate from this receptor: About two months after transplant, the apparently early recovery of alphabetaT-cell counts reportedly depended on just several hundred clones that had expanded rapidly and came from non-depleted graft cells.

The sequencing here drew on peripheral blood, taken 60 days after TCRalphabeta/CD19-depleted stem cell transplant. The receptor source for this set is a child under two years old who had a stem cell transplant for acute myeloid leukemia, so the T cells may come from the graft donor.

Ten or more counts support this clonotype. V and J are TRBV27 and TRBJ2-5; no clear D. This CDR3 spans 14 amino acids. The V end was cut by 1 base, the J end by 0 bases, with 6 bases between. CDR1 is MNHEY and CDR2 is SMNVEV in the germline V gene (reference sequence). CDR3 in DNA: TGTGCCAGCAGTTTATTGCATAACCAAGAGACCCAGTACTTC. Translation: CASSLLHNQETQYF.

In this sample, this clonotype turned up a few times. This sequence joins TRBV5-1 and TRBJ2-3; D remains unclear. This CDR3 is built from 15 residues. Deletions cut 0 bases from V and 2 bases from J, with 10 bases between. Germline lookup yields CDR1 SGHRS and CDR2 YFSETQ. CDR3 loop: CASSLEGTYTDTQYF. In DNA form, the CDR3 reads TGCGCCAGCAGCTTGGAAGGAACCTACACAGATACGCAGTATTTT.

In this sample, this clonotype turned up many times. The V and J genes are TRBV5-1 and TRBJ2-7, with 10 bases fitting TRBD1. Germline lookup yields CDR1 SGHRS and CDR2 YFSETQ. V gave up 6 bases and J gave up 5 bases; unmatched junction bases: 11. The CDR3 loop spans 15 amino acids. The CDR3 sequence: CASNSGGQGPHEQYF. The CDR3 region has the DNA TGCGCCAGCAATAGTGGGGGACAGGGGCCCCACGAGCAGTACTTC.

This clonotype has at least ten counts. J is TRBJ1-2 and V is TRBV4-3; D unclear. The CDR3 spans 15 residues. Germline CDR1 LGHNA, CDR2 YSLEER. The ends were cut back, 5 bases at V and 0 bases at J, with 13 bases in the middle. The CDR3 sequence is CASSYETHTNYGYTF. The CDR3 DNA reads as TGCGCCAGCAGCTACGAGACGCATACTAACTATGGCTACACCTTC.

This clonotype was picked up many times. This rearrangement joins TRBV7-9 to TRBJ2-3; no reliable D call. CDR1 SEHNR and CDR2 FQNEAQ come from the germline V gene (reference sequence). The germline V and J ends were trimmed by 2 bases and 5 bases, with 5 bases remaining between them. The CDR3 contains 12 residues. The CDR3 DNA reads TGTGCCAGCAGCTTAATGGGAGATACGCAGTATTTT. This translates into CASSLMGDTQYF.

There are many counts of this clonotype. This chain joins TRBV11-2 and TRBJ2-1; 7 bases align to TRBD2. The CDR3 length is 11 residues. V shed 4 bases and J 10 bases; nucleotides not matched to a gene: 1. Germline V gene data show CDR1 as SGHAT and CDR2 as FQNNGV. The CDR3 here is CASSWGGEQFF. CDR3 DNA: TGTGCCAGCAGCTGGGGGGGGGAGCAGTTCTTC.

The table lists this clonotype with many counts. The gene calls are TRBV7-6 and TRBJ2-3; 8 positions agree with TRBD2. J was trimmed by 0 bases and V by 3 bases; bases with no gene match: 5. Germline V gene data show CDR1 as SGHVS and CDR2 as FNYEAQ. The CDR3 extends over 16 amino acids. The CDR3 spells CASSLRTSPSTDTQYF. The CDR3 DNA is TGTGCCAGCAGCTTGAGGACTAGCCCTAGCACAGATACGCAGTATTTT.

This clonotype has a count of ten or more. The chain uses TRBV7-9 and TRBJ2-7; D assignment may be TRBD1 or TRBD2 (5 bases each). Germline values: CDR1 SEHNR, CDR2 FQNEAQ (reference sequence). The CDR3 length is 14 residues. V gave up 7 bases and J gave up 0 bases, with 13 bases separating them. The CDR3 reads CASKDSGISYEQYF. The CDR3, as DNA: TGTGCCAGCAAAGACAGCGGAATCTCCTACGAGCAGTACTTC.

This clonotype occurred many times. The gene calls are TRBV12-3 or TRBV12-4 and TRBJ2-3; 7 bases agree with TRBD1. This CDR3 contains 16 residues. V was pared by 2 bases and J by 3 bases, with 8 bases of the junction left unmatched. This CDR3 reads CASSLPTGELTDTQYF. In nucleotides, the CDR3 is TGTGCCAGCAGTTTACCCACAGGGGAGCTGACAGATACGCAGTATTTT.

This clonotype was seen ten or more times. The chain carries TRBV6-5 and TRBJ2-1; D unresolved. The CDR3 sequence is 14 residues long. Germline CDR1 reads MNHEY; CDR2 reads SVGAGI. V was shortened by 4 bases and J by 8 bases, with 15 bases between the two germline ends. The CDR3 is CASSSLLESDEQFF. The CDR3 DNA reads as TGTGCCAGCAGTTCGTTGCTAGAGTCGGATGAGCAGTTCTTC.

This clonotype was picked up many times. The rearrangement uses TRBV5-1 and TRBJ2-1; D tentatively fits TRBD1 or TRBD2 (6 bases each). The CDR3 is 15 amino acids. The germline CDR1 and CDR2 sequences are SGHRS and YFSETQ. Trimming cost V 4 bases and J 0 bases, with 11 bases left between them. The DNA of the CDR3 is TGCGCCAGCAGCCTGGAGGGGGTCTCCTACAATGAGCAGTTCTTC. Translation: CASSLEGVSYNEQFF. Drawing the rest from reference TRBV5-1 and TRBJ2-1, the complete variable domain is KAGVTQTPRYLIKTRGQQVTLSCSPISGHRSVSWYQQTPGQGLQFLFEYFSETQRNKGNFPGRFSGRQFSNSRSEMNVSTLELGDSALYLCASSLEGVSYNEQFFGPGTRLTVL.

The chain joins TRBV20-1 to TRBJ1-2; 10 bases fit TRBD1. Trimming cost V 5 bases and J 7 bases; bases outside gene matches: 7. The CDR3 runs 13 residues. Germline assignment: CDR1 DFQATT and CDR2 SNEGSKA (reference sequence). The CDR3 DNA is TGCAGTGCTGCCGGGACAGGGGTCCGTGGCTACACCTTC. It is translated as CSAAGTGVRGYTF.

This clonotype was seen a handful of times. The V call is TRBV9, the J call TRBJ1-2; a possible D gene is TRBD1 (5 bases). V was cut by 4 bases and J by 4 bases, with 17 bases left in between. The germline CDR1 and CDR2 sequences are SGDLS and YYNGEE. CDR3 length: 15 residues. The chain's CDR3 is CASSPEGGGSYGYTF. The CDR3 DNA follows: TGTGCCAGCAGCCCCGAAGGTGGGGGGAGCTATGGCTACACCTTC.

This clonotype showed up many times. V gene TRBV7-2 combines with J gene TRBJ2-7; D call uncertain. The CDR3 loop spans 15 amino acids. From germline, CDR1 is SGHTA and CDR2 FQGNSA. V lost 1 base and J lost 7, with 17 bases in between. The CDR3 nucleotides read TGTGCCAGCAGCTTAGTAATAGGTGACGGAGTGGAGCAGTACTTC. It is translated as CASSLVIGDGVEQYF.

This clonotype was observed a handful of times. V and J are TRBV7-6 and TRBJ2-5; TRBD2 aligns across 7 bases. J was trimmed by 3 bases and V by 5 bases; bases with no gene match: 12. The germline V gene encodes CDR1 SGHVS and CDR2 FNYEAQ. This CDR3 contains 16 residues. CDR3 region: CASSPLSRDYKETQYF. CDR3 sequence (DNA): TGTGCCAGCAGCCCCCTGTCCCGGGACTACAAAGAGACCCAGTACTTC.

Turning to this clonotype: A read error may explain this, as a much larger clone is one base away. The V and J genes are TRBV13 and TRBJ2-1; TRBD2 agrees at 8 bases. The length of the CDR3 is 15 residues. The germline V gene has CDR1 PRHDT and CDR2 FYEKMQ (reference sequence). The junction had 10 bases not matched to a gene; V was cut back by 5 bases and J by 7 bases. The CDR3 DNA reads TGTGCCAGCAGCCCGGGACTAGTGGTTCGGAATGAGCAGTTCTTC. As protein: CASSPGLVVRNEQFF.

This clonotype was picked up many times. V and J are TRBV7-9 and TRBJ2-3, with D tentatively TRBD1 (6 bases). Per germline, CDR1 SEHNR and CDR2 FQNEAQ (reference sequence). The CDR3 runs to 12 residues. The V and J ends lost 5 bases and 6 bases respectively, with 9 bases between them. This CDR3 reads CASSGGKDTQYF. The CDR3 DNA reads TGTGCCAGCAGCGGGGGCAAGGATACGCAGTATTTT.

This clonotype appeared many times. The chain carries TRBV5-1 and TRBJ2-1; D unresolved. The germline V gene has CDR1 SGHRS and CDR2 YFSETQ. V was trimmed by 4 bases and J by 8 bases, leaving 7 bases between them. This CDR3 has 11 amino acids. The CDR3 DNA reads TGCGCCAGCAGCGCGGAAGATGAGCAGTTCTTC. It translates to CASSAEDEQFF.

This clonotype was observed at least ten times. This sequence joins TRBV13 and TRBJ2-1; D is unclear. Looked up from germline, CDR1 is PRHDT and CDR2 is FYEKMQ (reference sequence). Trimming pared 0 bases from V and 0 bases from J, leaving 15 bases between. CDR3 length: 18 amino acids. The CDR3 coding sequence is TGTGCCAGCAGCTTAGGGTTAGCCCGATTCTACTCCTACAATGAGCAGTTCTTC. This gives the protein CASSLGLARFYSYNEQFF.

This clonotype was observed at least ten times. The chain carries TRBV7-2 and TRBJ2-7; maybe TRBD2 (6 bases). Germline V lookup: CDR1 SGHTA, CDR2 FQGNSA. V was shortened by 5 bases and J by 7 bases, with 18 bases between the two germline ends. This CDR3 is 14 amino acids long. This chain's CDR3 is CASSRRDFLLEQYF. In DNA, the CDR3 is TGTGCCAGCAGCCGCCGGGACTTCCTTTTGGAGCAGTACTTC.

At least ten counts were recorded for this clonotype. V gene TRBV7-9 combines with J gene TRBJ2-7, with D unclear. V gave up 5 bases and J gave up 6 bases, with 11 bases separating them. The germline V gene has CDR1 SEHNR and CDR2 FQNEAQ (reference sequence). This CDR3 spans 12 amino acids. The CDR3: CASSPGLSEQYF. The CDR3 DNA follows: TGTGCCAGCAGCCCTGGATTAAGCGAGCAGTACTTC.

J is TRBJ1-4 and V is TRBV30; possibly TRBD1 for D (6 bases). The germline gives CDR1 GTSNPN, CDR2 SVGIG (reference sequence). V shed 5 bases and J shed 11 bases, with 9 bases lying between them. This CDR3 spans 10 amino acids. Here the CDR3 reads CAWEQGKLFF. As DNA, the CDR3 is TGTGCCTGGGAACAGGGTAAACTGTTTTTT.

This clonotype was found many times. This chain links TRBV5-6 with TRBJ2-1, with D unresolved. Germline loops: CDR1 SGHDT, CDR2 YYEEEE. This CDR3 comprises 11 residues. V shed 1 base and J shed 6 bases, with 2 bases lying between them. The CDR3 region has the DNA TGTGCCAGCAGCTTGAGCAATGAGCAGTTCTTC. Encoded protein: CASSLSNEQFF.